This T cell receptor beta chain appears in the sequencing data of a study of blood T cells in healthy people across ages. The use of a sample-barcoded 5' primer and a J-beta primer mix characterized a second PCR of about 7 to 12 cycles. TCRdb reprocessed the 5' RACE reads with MiXCR, giving one entry per CDR3 protein. Of 1.8 million or so distinct CDR3 sequences detected, about two fifths appear once; the ten largest clones hold more than 20%. Comments on this clonotype: What it binds is not known.

General study results and limits: With unsorted PBMCs, a conclusive comparison of naive versus antigen-experienced cells was not possible.

Germline lookup yields CDR1 DFQATT and CDR2 SNEGSKA (reference sequence). The V end was cut by 6 bases, the J end by 3 bases, with 18 bases between. The CDR3 length is 14 residues. The chain recombines TRBV20-1 with TRBJ2-7; D gene ambiguous. The sequenced sample consisted of blood. This sequence was found in a human donor in good health. CDR3 loop: CSAILATQNYEQYF. The CDR3 nucleotides read TGCAGTGCCATCTTGGCCACCCAGAACTACGAGCAGTACTTC.